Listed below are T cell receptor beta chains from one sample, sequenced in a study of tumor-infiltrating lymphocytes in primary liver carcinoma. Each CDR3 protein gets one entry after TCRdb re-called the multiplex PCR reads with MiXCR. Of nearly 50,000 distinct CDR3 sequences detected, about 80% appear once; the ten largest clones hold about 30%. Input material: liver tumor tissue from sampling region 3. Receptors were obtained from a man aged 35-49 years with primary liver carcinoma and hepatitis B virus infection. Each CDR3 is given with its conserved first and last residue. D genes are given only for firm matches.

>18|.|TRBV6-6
CASMRDGRAYRGNQPQHF
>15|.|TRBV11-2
CASSISAGISYKQYF
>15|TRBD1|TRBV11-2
CASTSTGGRRYKQYF
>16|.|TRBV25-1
CASSEFVTERGETQYF
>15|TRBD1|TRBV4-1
CASSPGDRSNQPQHF
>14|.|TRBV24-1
CVTSDLVKIGEQFF
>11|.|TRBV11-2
CASSMGSPLPF
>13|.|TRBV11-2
CTSSLERRAEQYF
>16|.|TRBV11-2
CASSLDIVLAMGGHFF
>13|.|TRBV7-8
CAGVEQGSDEQFF
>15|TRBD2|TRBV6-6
CVSSSATSGHNEQFF
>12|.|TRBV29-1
CSVVRLGSEQFF
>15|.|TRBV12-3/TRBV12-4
CASSVPTGGSYEQYF
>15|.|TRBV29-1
CSVEDAVGAPVELLF
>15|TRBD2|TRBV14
CASSQYSGFTYEQYF
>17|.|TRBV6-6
CASSYSLRGSSGNTIYF
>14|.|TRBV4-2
CASSQERVSYEQYF
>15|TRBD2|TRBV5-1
CASSLTSGQTYEQYF
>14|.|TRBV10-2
CASSEDVGPYEQDF
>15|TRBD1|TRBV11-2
CASSLGVGTGYKQYF
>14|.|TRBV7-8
CASSPRPASYEQYF
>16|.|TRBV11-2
CASSLVWAGGANTQYF
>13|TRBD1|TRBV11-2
CAKSLGDSYEQYF
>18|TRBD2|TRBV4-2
CTSSLFLAGDGSYNEQFF
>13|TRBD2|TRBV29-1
CSQCAGGGETQYF
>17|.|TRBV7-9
CASSPLDGETRTGELFF
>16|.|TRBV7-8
CASSLDPGQILETQCF
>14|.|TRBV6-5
CASRPAERGTEAFF
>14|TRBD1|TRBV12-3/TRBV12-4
CASSLRDRDNKQHF
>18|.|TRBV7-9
CASSSSRSGTGRIYEQYF
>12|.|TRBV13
CASSLEGPGQSF
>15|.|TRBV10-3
CAISTGPEGGNTIYF
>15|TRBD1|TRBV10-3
CAISANPDRDYGYTF
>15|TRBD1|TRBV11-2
CASSLGAGTDYAQYF
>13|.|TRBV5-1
CASRGGASYEQYF
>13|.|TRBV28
CATHQVGTDTQYF
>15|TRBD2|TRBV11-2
CASNYLAGHQETQYF
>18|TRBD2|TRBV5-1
CASSLRVGLAGGTDTQYF
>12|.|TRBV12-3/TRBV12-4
CTSSLGDYEQSF
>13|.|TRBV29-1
CSVAHSSNTEAFF
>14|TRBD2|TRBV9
CASSVAGGHDEQFF
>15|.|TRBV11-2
CASNLDRPVAGDLFF
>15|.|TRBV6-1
CASSGGTGGQETRYF
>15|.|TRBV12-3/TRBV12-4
CASSIADSLNTEAVF
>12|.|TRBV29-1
CSIEGQCYEQYF
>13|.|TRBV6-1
CASSKARADTQYF
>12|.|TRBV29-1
CSVVGNTGELFF
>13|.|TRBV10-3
CAIMQGFESPLHF
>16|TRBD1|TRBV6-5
CASGTGPDYGADVLTF
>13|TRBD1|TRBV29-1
CSVVGQGADTQYF
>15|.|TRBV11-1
CANSPRRGGYNEQFF
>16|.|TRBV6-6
CASSHRVEYSDQPQHF
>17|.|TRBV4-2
CASSPRVASTGYNEQFF
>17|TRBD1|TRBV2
CASSEGRTGSSSYEQYF
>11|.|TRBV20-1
CSGGSKGEQYF
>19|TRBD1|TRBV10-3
CAISEFPLQTWTGNYEQYF
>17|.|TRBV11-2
CASSFDRNRVCIGELFF